This T cell receptor (beta chain) derives from a study of cytomegalovirus exposure and HLA in healthy donors (dated 2017 in TCRdb). About the full investigation: According to an earlier analysis of a few hundred of the donors, 150 million to 200 million T cells yielded roughly 110 million unique TCR beta sequences and about 280 Gb of sequence data. Roughly 300 gigabases of sequencing data and approximately 93 million unique TCR sequences were included in an early release covering several hundred HLA-typed donors. The genetic ancestry cluster associated with self-reported Caucasian donors included about 84% of the approximately 400 genotyped donors. The study aimed to test whether signatures of past pathogen exposure could be identified by cataloging public T cell receptors. The study used immunosequencing to profile the T cell repertoires of around 600 subjects and linked those repertoires to cytomegalovirus serostatus. Along with the roughly 670-subject first cohort, a separate validation cohort of around 110 different subjects was used. To predict cytomegalovirus infection status, the study brought together high-throughput TCR immunosequencing, statistical association of individual TCRs with disease status, and machine learning. To study patterns of TCR occurrence, a later analysis re-analyzed previously published TCR beta repertoires from around 700 donors and added high-resolution HLA genotyping. Rather than drawing on any new phenotypic data, the later analysis identified candidate immune exposures from TCR beta sequences and the way those sequences occurred across donors. In an earlier analysis of more than 550 of the donors, high-throughput TCR beta sequencing was used to judge whether each TCR beta V gene segment behaved as functional or pseudogenic. Donor age, sex, ethnicity and CMV serostatus were compiled alongside the repertoire data. In a later genetic analysis, genome-wide SNP genotypes for about 60% of the 666 donors were used, and that subset was treated as a discovery cohort. All discovery cohort repertoires had been generated on a single sequencing platform. HLA typing covered class I and class II loci at four-digit resolution. The number of donors typed differed by locus, with about 629-630 for A, B, C, DRB1 and DQB1, 522 for DQA1, about 610 for DPA1, and approximately 470 for DPB1. Because of strong linkage in the cohort, a few DR-DQ haplotypes were treated as single units for association and clustering. Among roughly 400 genotyped donors of the cohort, an average of 235,054 unique TCR beta nucleotide sequences were sequenced per donor, around 18% of them non-productive. Points the paper makes about the study in general: In a later analysis, HLA-associated TCR beta chains were found to be more clonally expanded and to have lower generation probabilities than equally common non-associated chains. A further reported finding was that TCR beta sequences accurately predicted the HLA-A and HLA-B alleles for most subjects in the first cohort. According to a later genetic analysis, donors in an Asian-associated ancestry cluster had fewer N-insertions in productive TCRs than the roughly 670-donor mean. Most TCR sequences were seen in very few donors, while some public TCRs were found in many individuals. A later genetic analysis associated a missense DCLRE1C variant with V-gene and J-gene trimming of TCR beta chains, and an independent cohort replicated the association. For the cohort, immune exposure information was limited to CMV serostatus. The authors suggested that the approach could potentially be generalized to other disease states and immunological phenotypes. An earlier analysis of roughly 570 of the donors showed that most TCR beta V segments appeared in productive rearrangements either about 90% or about 30% of the time, which broadly matched IMGT annotations. According to a later analysis, TCR association rates differed among HLA loci, with DRB1 alleles showing the most associated TCRs and HLA-C alleles showing the fewest. Linkage disequilibrium might explain the correlated functional status among segregating V segments, but an unknown experimental factor could not be excluded. A later analysis found that most CMV-associated TCR beta chains appeared HLA-restricted, with HLA associations seemingly driven largely by CMV exposure. A cluster of highly shared sequence variants was judged likely to represent a technical artifact of the sequencing pipeline. Assigning TCR associations to individual alleles was difficult when HLA alleles, especially DR and DQ, strongly co-occurred. Because counts were too low, about 15 rarely observed V segments, including chromosome 9 orphons, were left out of the earlier analysis of some 600 of the donors. A later analysis associated about 16,000 TCR beta sequences with specific HLA alleles at a false discovery rate of 0.05. Three of the identified cytomegalovirus-associated TCR beta chains were confirmed in vitro to be specific for cytomegalovirus antigens. Because some donors lacked HLA typing at each locus, the association tests relied only on the typed subset. Cytomegalovirus status was reported to be diagnosed by the classifier with high specificity and sensitivity in both the original and validation cohorts. According to a later analysis, parvovirus B19, influenza, CMV and Epstein-Barr virus appeared linked to several top co-occurrence clusters. Roughly uniform sequencing depth across donors was assumed in presence/absence analyses, although this assumption may not hold. In the study, around 150 TCR beta chains were listed as associated with cytomegalovirus. In this cohort, only TCR beta chains were sequenced, and detectable features were limited by the absence of alpha or paired-chain data.

Preparation of the library involved the immunoSEQ multiplex PCR assay. For the multiplex PCR, a mixture combining 60 forward primers for TCR Vbeta segments and 13 reverse primers for TCR Jbeta segments was used. Amplification of the CDR3 region of rearranged TCR beta genes was performed with a multiplex PCR assay on genomic DNA. On the Illumina HiSeq System, the amplified TCR beta libraries were sequenced as 87-base-pair reads. Concerning the study's data processing: A later analysis tallied 80 million to 95 million unique TCR beta chains across the 666 repertoires, and about 10 million of those chains were shared by two or more donors. Raw reads were error-corrected and collapsed into unique sequences with a nearest-neighbor algorithm that merged closely related sequences to remove PCR and sequencing errors. Alignment of CDR3 sequences to IMGT reference sequences was used to assign V, D and J gene segments. Each retained sequence needed at least a six-nucleotide match to both a V gene segment and a J gene segment. Rearrangements were called productive when the CDR3 lacked stop codons and stayed in frame with V and J; all others were non-productive. Following IMGT convention, CDR3 was defined as the stretch from the second conserved V-encoded cysteine up to the conserved J-encoded phenylalanine. Sequences without an unambiguous match to a single V gene segment were excluded from the earlier analysis of about 600 of the donors. In an earlier analysis of approximately 550 of the donors, V segments were called functional above 56.7% productive rearrangements and were called segregating when the between-donor standard deviation exceeded 5%. A statistical classification framework was built for diagnosing cytomegalovirus status from the catalog of TCR beta chain sequences. A later analysis assigned V and J genes by comparing TCR nucleotide sequences with IMGT/GENE-DB human TR gene sequences. The TCRdist pipeline was used in a later analysis to assign CDR3 sequences and most-parsimonious VDJ recombination scenarios. A later analysis defined each TCR beta chain by its CDR3 amino acid sequence plus V-gene family, and excluded reads lacking a unique V-gene family. A later analysis removed 592 highly shared, low-generation-probability nucleotide sequences to deal with suspected cross-contamination and a sequencing artifact. For each public chain, a later analysis derived a clonal expansion index from normalized ranks of inferred template counts within each repertoire. In a later analysis, generation probabilities were computed using a VDJ recombination model fitted to out-of-frame rearrangements, and the results were checked against IGoR. In a later analysis, hypergeometric tests were used to score TCR-TCR, TCR-HLA and TCR-CMV co-occurrence, with a repertoire-size bias correction applied to TCR pairs. False discovery rates were estimated in a later analysis by permuting HLA or CMV assignments 20 times. In a later analysis, co-occurring TCRs were grouped using DBSCAN, with TCRdist sequence similarity added in when clustering inside HLA-allele-positive subsets. For co-occurrence clustering, repertoires with fewer than 30,000 or more than 120,000 public chains were excluded, along with five repertoires with anomalous nucleotide sharing. Held by TCRdb, this immuneACCESS table contains in-frame sequences only and omits some clones. Under half of the omission traces to an unresolved V gene where checked; the cause of the rest is unknown. That table is the source of V, J and clone size, and D and trimming were worked out from the DNA. The sample data list 120,000 to 150,000 clones, and 82% of these were observed just once. In total, the top ten clones hold less than 4% of the sample.

The cohort comprised some 680 healthy bone marrow donors. Cohort members were all nominally healthy when sampled, although unrecorded immune exposures were likely present. The donor tested CMV seronegative, placing the donor among the 300 to 450 seronegative members of the cohort. Each donor provided a peripheral blood sample, and peripheral blood mononuclear cells were used for TCR beta sequencing. Genomic DNA was extracted from the blood cell samples with the Qiagen DNeasy Blood Extraction Kit. About this clone itself: Its antigen is still unknown. It has no much larger one-base neighbor in the sample; base qualities were not kept.

Sequencing input: PBMCs. This clonotype originated in a male donor in good health and CMV-seronegative.

The nucleotide sequence reads TGTGCCAGCATTACGACAGACTTTCCTGAAGCTTTCTTT. It translates to CASITTDFPEAFF. The V and J segments used are TRBV6-1 and TRBJ1-1; perhaps TRBD1 is the D gene, with 5 bases matching. There are 13 amino acids in the CDR3, from cysteine to phenylalanine inclusive. The DNA shown is the 39-base CDR3, in frame from base 1. According to the germline V gene, CDR1 reads MNHNS and CDR2 reads SASEGT. V loses 7 bases, J loses 6 bases, and the germline ends lie 15 bases apart.